What follows are 2 T cell receptor beta chains derived from one specimen sequenced in a study of vaccination and CD4 T cells after COVID-19. These receptors have no identified antigens. Once obtained from cultured CD4+ T cells, the DNA was sequenced using the Oncomine TCR Beta short-read assay. TCRdb reprocessed the PCR reads via MiXCR and lists one record per CDR3 protein. This table holds tens of thousands of distinct CDR3 sequences, around 70% found once. Specified treatment: approximately nine-day PBMC culture with coronavirus spike peptide pools or control peptides (ViraFEST assay). The sample taken for sequencing was CD4+ T cells from blood, cultured in vitro. The source is a human donor who had recovered from COVID-19.

V usage is TRBV6-5 and J usage is TRBJ2-5, with a tentative D call TRBD2 (5 bases). CDR1 and CDR2 (germline): MNHEY, SVGAGI. Trimming took off 4 bases at V and 6 bases at J, with 9 bases between the two ends. This CDR3 is 12 amino acids long. The CDR3 nucleotides read TGTGCCAGCAGTTCGGGAAGGAAGACCCAGTACTTC. Translated: CASSSGRKTQYF.

J is TRBJ1-4 and V is TRBV28; possibly TRBD1 for D (5 bases). The CDR3 length is 12 residues. From germline, CDR1 is MDHEN and CDR2 SYDVKM. Trimming pared 7 bases from V and 8 bases from J, leaving 11 bases between. The CDR3 reads CASKGVVEKLFF. DNA of the CDR3: TGTGCCAGCAAAGGGGTGGTGGAAAAACTGTTTTTT.